A selection of T cell receptor beta chains follows, all from one sample in a study of cytomegalovirus exposure and HLA in healthy donors. Sequencing was performed with immunoSEQ multiplex PCR; in TCRdb, only in-frame clones are kept and a portion is missing. Here the sample spans approximately 220,000 clones, about 80% being singletons. The sample was PBMCs. These TCRs come from a man aged 18 to 30 in good health and CMV-seronegative. The CDR3 runs from the conserved cysteine through the conserved F or W. A D gene is named only where the DNA matches it firmly. Only part of the rows carry a size: once, few, many, or a class if the clone is expanded.

d_gene | abundance | j_gene | v_gene | CDR3aa | CDR3nt
TRBD2 | NA | TRBJ2-3 | TRBV9 | CASSRGGRWGDTQYF | TGTGCCAGCAGTAGGGGCGGGAGGTGGGGAGATACGCAGTATTTT
TRBD1 | NA | TRBJ2-7 | TRBV6-1 | CASSEPDRDPYEQYF | TGTGCCAGCAGTGAACCGGACAGGGATCCCTACGAGCAGTACTTC
NA | NA | TRBJ1-1 | TRBV6-5 | CASSYKGRNTEAFF | TGTGCCAGCAGCTACAAGGGGCGGAACACTGAAGCTTTCTTT
TRBD1 | NA | TRBJ2-7 | TRBV4-1 | CASSHRTGSLTSETYEQYF | TGCGCCAGCAGCCACAGGACAGGGTCTTTGACTTCCGAAACCTACGAGCAGTACTTC
NA | NA | TRBJ2-3 | TRBV19 | CASSPYLGHDGTDTQYF | TGTGCCAGTAGTCCTTATTTGGGGCACGATGGCACAGATACGCAGTATTTT
NA | NA | TRBJ1-1 | TRBV10-2 | CASSQNRNTEAFF | TGCGCCAGCAGCCAGAACAGGAACACTGAAGCTTTCTTT
TRBD2 | NA | TRBJ2-7 | TRBV10-3 | CAISGPRELAGYEQYF | TGTGCCATCAGTGGGCCAAGGGAACTAGCGGGGTACGAGCAGTACTTC
NA | NA | TRBJ2-1 | TRBV2 | CASSGNEQFF | TGTGCCAGCAGCGGGAATGAGCAGTTCTTC
NA | NA | TRBJ2-2 | TRBV7-8 | CASSLLGGRLTGELFF | TGTGCCAGCAGCTTACTCGGGGGGCGGTTAACCGGGGAGCTGTTTTTT
TRBD1 | NA | TRBJ1-2 | TRBV5-4 | CASSLGGQGASNYGYTF | TGTGCCAGCAGCTTGGGGGGCCAGGGGGCGAGTAACTATGGCTACACCTTC
TRBD2 | few | TRBJ2-3 | TRBV9 | CASSVGRSSGILGDTQYF | TGTGCCAGCAGCGTAGGGAGGTCTAGCGGAATCCTGGGGGATACGCAGTATTTT
TRBD1 | once | TRBJ2-1 | TRBV7-9 | CASSRRTGTYEQFF | TGTGCCAGCAGCCGGAGGACAGGGACCTATGAGCAGTTCTTC
NA | NA | TRBJ2-7 | TRBV29-1 | CSGRSGVYEQYF | TGCAGCGGGCGGTCGGGGGTCTACGAGCAGTACTTC
NA | NA | TRBJ2-7 | TRBV2 | CASSVEDGAYEQYF | TGTGCCAGCAGTGTAGAGGACGGGGCCTACGAGCAGTACTTC
NA | NA | TRBJ1-5 | TRBV28 | CASIVGVGRGVGQPQHF | TGTGCCAGCATTGTCGGAGTGGGCAGGGGAGTAGGACAGCCCCAGCATTTT
NA | NA | TRBJ1-1 | TRBV30 | CAWSPGLNTEAFF | TGTGCCTGGAGTCCGGGTTTGAACACTGAAGCTTTCTTT
TRBD2 | few | TRBJ2-3 | TRBV4-2 | CASSQDLTSGSRKDTQYF | TGTGCCAGCAGCCAAGATCTAACTAGCGGGAGTCGGAAGGATACGCAGTATTTT
NA | NA | TRBJ2-4 | TRBV9 | CASVPRLAKNIQYF | TGTGCCAGCGTCCCCAGACTAGCCAAAAACATTCAGTACTTC
NA | NA | TRBJ1-3 | TRBV5-4 | CASSIQGGSGNTIYF | TGTGCCAGCAGCATTCAGGGAGGCTCGGGAAACACCATATATTTT
TRBD2 | NA | TRBJ2-1 | TRBV27 | CASRPGLAGGNEQFF | TGTGCCAGCAGGCCGGGCCTAGCGGGAGGGAATGAGCAGTTCTTC
TRBD1 | few | TRBJ1-4 | TRBV7-6 | CASSPGQGDEKLFF | TGTGCCAGCAGCCCCGGGCAGGGGGATGAAAAACTGTTTTTT
NA | NA | TRBJ2-1 | TRBV7-2 | CASSPLPYGDEQFF | TGTGCCAGCAGCCCTTTACCTTACGGGGATGAGCAGTTCTTC
NA | NA | TRBJ1-2 | TRBV5-1 | CASSRRGLSGNYGYTF | TGCGCCAGCAGCCGGAGGGGACTCTCGGGGAACTATGGCTACACCTTC
NA | few | TRBJ2-7 | TRBV5-7 | CASSLGGAALGYEQYF | TGTGCCAGCAGCTTGGGCGGGGCGGCTCTGGGTTACGAGCAGTACTTC
TRBD1 | few | TRBJ1-1 | TRBV2 | CASILDRGPAEAFF | TGTGCCAGCATCCTAGACAGGGGGCCTGCTGAAGCTTTCTTT
NA | NA | TRBJ1-1 | TRBV28 | CASSLEQAGNTEAFF | TGTGCCAGCAGTTTAGAGCAAGCAGGGAACACTGAAGCTTTCTTT
NA | NA | TRBJ2-3 | TRBV7-9 | CASSPGGTQYF | TGTGCCAGCAGCCCAGGTGGTACGCAGTATTTT
NA | NA | TRBJ1-2 | TRBV5-4 | CASSRSQGTGVTGYTF | TGTGCCAGCAGCCGCTCGCAAGGGACTGGCGTCACTGGCTACACCTTC